These 21 T cell receptor beta chains came from one sample sequenced in a study of radiotherapy plus CTLA-4 blockade in lung cancer (dated 2018 in TCRdb). Libraries were prepared through the immunoSEQ multiplex PCR assay. What TCRdb holds here is the immuneACCESS table cut down to in-frame rearrangements. Part of the clones is not present; checked against another copy, under half of the missing clones reflect an unresolved V gene, and the others are unexplained. The table for this sample lists about 60,000 clones; 70% to 80% of them were counted only once. Clones ranked in the top ten supply about 4% of the sample. The material was peripheral blood, obtained from a patient treated with radiotherapy plus ipilimumab. These TCRs come from a human donor with non-small cell lung cancer who had a partial response to radiotherapy plus ipilimumab.

V usage is TRBV7-9 and J usage is TRBJ1-5; possibly TRBD1 for D (5 bases). V lost 5 bases and J lost 9, with 14 bases in between. Germline V gene data show CDR1 as SEHNR and CDR2 as FQNEAQ (reference sequence). CDR3 length: 13 residues. The CDR3 spells CASSQAGEGPQHF. The CDR3 DNA is TGTGCCAGCAGCCAAGCGGGGGAAGGGCCCCAGCATTTT.

The V and J genes are TRBV19 and TRBJ1-3; TRBD1 matches at 9 bases. The CDR3 spans 16 residues. Germline CDR1 is LNHDA and CDR2 is SQIVND (reference sequence). The junction had 8 bases not matched to a gene; V was cut back by 7 bases and J by 1 base. CDR3 sequence: CASNNYRGQSGNTIYF. In DNA, the CDR3 is TGTGCCAGTAATAATTACAGGGGGCAGTCTGGAAACACCATATATTTT.

This chain uses TRBV7-9 with TRBJ2-3; 9 nucleotides line up with TRBD1. Per germline, CDR1 SEHNR and CDR2 FQNEAQ (reference sequence). V dropped 4 bases and J dropped 7; count of bases not matched to a gene: 9. The CDR3 runs to 15 residues. In DNA, the CDR3 is TGTGCCAGCAGCTCGTTCCGGGACAGGGATTATACGCAGTATTTT. It codes for CASSSFRDRDYTQYF.

V and J are TRBV6-1 and TRBJ2-7; 7 nucleotides line up with TRBD1. The V segment lost 6 bases and the J segment 4 bases; nucleotides outside the gene matches: 6. Germline V gene data show CDR1 as MNHNS and CDR2 as SASEGT. The CDR3 has 13 residues. The CDR3 DNA follows: TGTGCCAGCAGGGGGACAGTGATGTACGAGCAGTACTTC. Protein: CASRGTVMYEQYF.

This clone is a singleton in its sample. The V call is TRBV7-9, the J call TRBJ2-1; TRBD1 aligns across 12 bases. Trimming took 5 bases from V and 6 from J; bases not matched to a gene: 8. There are 16 residues in the CDR3. CDR1 SEHNR and CDR2 FQNEAQ come from the germline V gene (reference sequence). In DNA form, the CDR3 reads TGTGCCAGCAGCCAAACAGGGACAGGGGGCTTCAATGAGCAGTTCTTC. Its protein is CASSQTGTGGFNEQFF.

In its sample, this clone was seen many times. V and J are TRBV6-1 and TRBJ1-6; D unresolved. Trimming pared 5 bases from V and 9 bases from J, leaving 14 bases between. The CDR3 is made up of 14 amino acids. The germline gives CDR1 MNHNS, CDR2 SASEGT. The CDR3 nucleotides read TGTGCCAGCAGTAAGGGAGTCCTAAGTTCACCCCTCCACTTT. Its translation is CASSKGVLSSPLHF.

The chain carries TRBV2 and TRBJ1-6; the D gene is possibly TRBD1 (6 bases). In germline, CDR1 is SNHLY, CDR2 FYNNEI. The V and J ends lost 7 bases and 10 bases respectively, with 20 bases between them. The CDR3 contains 15 residues. The CDR3, as DNA: TGTGCCAGCAACCTCCCTACAGGGAAGGGGTCACCCCTCCACTTT. The encoded protein is CASNLPTGKGSPLHF.

V usage is TRBV7-2 and J usage is TRBJ2-3; possible D gene TRBD2, 7 bases. The V end was cut by 1 base, the J end by 1 base, with 12 bases between. CDR1 is SGHTA, CDR2 FQGNSA, per germline. CDR3 length: 16 amino acids. CDR3 nucleotide sequence: TGTGCCAGCAGCTTAGAAGTGGGGGGGCGCACAGATACGCAGTATTTT. As protein: CASSLEVGGRTDTQYF.

This clone ranks as medium-sized. V is TRBV6-5 and J is TRBJ1-2; D may be TRBD1 (5 bases). This CDR3 region has 15 residues. Germline CDR1 and CDR2: MNHEY and SVGAGI. Trimming pared 2 bases from V and 8 bases from J, leaving 18 bases between. The CDR3 DNA is TGTGCCAGCAGTTACCTCGACAGCCTGGTCGGAGGCTACACCTTC. Translated: CASSYLDSLVGGYTF.

V gene TRBV7-9 combines with J gene TRBJ1-1; 8 bases match TRBD1. V lost 5 bases and J lost 3; bases outside the gene matches: 2. Per the germline V gene, CDR1 is SEHNR and CDR2 is FQNEAQ (reference sequence). This CDR3 is built from 13 residues. CDR3 DNA sequence: TGTGCCAGCAGCCCACAGGGGGACACTGAAGCTTTCTTT. Translating gives CASSPQGDTEAFF.

A single count supports this clone. The chain uses TRBV6-5 and TRBJ1-3; TRBD1 is a possible D gene (6 bases). Germline V lookup: CDR1 MNHEY, CDR2 SVGAGI. The CDR3 loop spans 15 amino acids. V lost 4 bases and J 0 bases, leaving 10 bases between the germline ends. The CDR3 DNA reads TGTGCCAGCAGTTCCACAGGGCACTCTGGAAACACCATATATTTT. Encoded protein: CASSSTGHSGNTIYF.

This clone was observed a few times. The V call is TRBV7-3, the J call TRBJ1-1; 8 bases are shared with TRBD1. The CDR3 is made up of 15 amino acids. CDR1 SGHTA and CDR2 FQGTGA come from the germline V gene. Trimming at V came to 5 bases and at J to 0 bases, leaving 5 bases not matched to a gene. CDR3 amino acids: CASSNLDRVNTEAFF. CDR3 nucleotides: TGTGCCAGCAGCAACCTGGACAGGGTGAACACTGAAGCTTTCTTT.

This clone ranks as medium-sized. The chain uses TRBV7-9 and TRBJ2-5; 9 bases fit TRBD1. Germline assignment: CDR1 SEHNR and CDR2 FQNEAQ (reference sequence). The CDR3 runs 14 residues. V shed 5 bases and J 5 bases; nucleotides not matched to a gene: 6. Here the CDR3 reads CASSTGQGWETQYF. The CDR3 DNA sequence: TGTGCCAGCAGCACCGGACAGGGGTGGGAGACCCAGTACTTC.

The J gene is TRBJ1-4, the V gene TRBV5-4; 7 bases map to TRBD1. The CDR3 is 14 amino acids. The trim removed 4 bases at V and 4 bases at J, leaving 4 bases unmatched. Germline CDR1 is SGHNT and CDR2 is YYREEE (reference sequence). This CDR3 is CASSVTGDNEKLFF. Here the CDR3 DNA reads TGTGCCAGCAGCGTTACAGGGGATAATGAAAAACTGTTTTTT.

The chain employs TRBV6-5 and TRBJ1-5; possibly TRBD1 for D (6 bases). Trimming removed 8 bases from V and 9 bases from J, with 8 bases in between. The CDR3 contains 10 residues. Germline assignment: CDR1 MNHEY and CDR2 SVGAGI. Written as DNA, the CDR3 is TGTGCCAGCGGCAGGGGGCCCCAGCATTTT. It translates to CASGRGPQHF.

The chain combines TRBV2 with TRBJ2-1; D not certain. The CDR3 has 14 residues. The V gene's germline CDR1 is SNHLY and CDR2 FYNNEI. The V end was cut by 2 bases, the J end by 7 bases, with 12 bases between. CDR3 nucleotides: TGTGCCAGCAGTGAATGGTTAGCCCAAAATGAGCAGTTCTTC. The encoded protein is CASSEWLAQNEQFF. The full variable domain, its missing parts supplied by reference TRBV2 and TRBJ2-1, is EPEVTQTPSHQVTQMGQEVILRCVPISNHLYFYWYRQILGQKVEFLVSFYNNEISEKSEIFDDQFSVERPDGSNFTLKIRSTKLEDSAMYFCASSEWLAQNEQFFGPGTRLTVL.

The CDR3 protein is CASSVSGFNEKLFF. The CDR3 DNA is TGTGCCAGCAGCGTGTCAGGGTTTAATGAAAAACTGTTTTTT. The gene calls are TRBV9 and TRBJ1-4; TRBD1 is a possible D gene (5 bases). The V and J ends lost 2 bases and 4 bases respectively, with 9 bases between them. CDR1 is SGDLS and CDR2 is YYNGEE in the germline V gene. The CDR3 covers 14 residues.

V is TRBV5-1 and J is TRBJ2-7, with 8 nucleotides matching TRBD2. Germline CDR1 is SGHRS and CDR2 is YFSETQ. J was trimmed by 4 bases and V by 4 bases; bases with no gene match: 4. The CDR3 totals 13 residues. The CDR3: CASSPGGGYEQYF. CDR3 coding DNA: TGCGCCAGCAGCCCGGGCGGGGGGTACGAGCAGTACTTC.

This chain links TRBV25-1 with TRBJ1-1; maybe TRBD1 (6 bases). V shed 4 bases and J shed 1 base, with 19 bases lying between them. CDR3 length equals 17 residues. Germline V gene lookup returns CDR1 MGHDK and CDR2 SYGVNS. The CDR3: CASSAQVWGPRNTEAFF. CDR3 bases: TGTGCCAGCAGTGCCCAGGTCTGGGGGCCCAGGAACACTGAAGCTTTCTTT.

The chain has TRBV13 and TRBJ2-5; 9 nucleotides match TRBD1. J gave up 4 bases and V 3 bases, and 3 bases lay outside the gene matches. Germline V gene lookup returns CDR1 PRHDT and CDR2 FYEKMQ (reference sequence). CDR3 length equals 14 residues. The CDR3 DNA sequence: TGTGCCAGCAGCTTGCGACAGGGGGGAGAGACCCAGTACTTC. Translating it yields CASSLRQGGETQYF.

V gene TRBV5-1 combines with J gene TRBJ1-2; TRBD1 matches 9 bases. V lost 0 bases to trimming and J lost 4 bases; unmatched junction nucleotides: 4. CDR3 length equals 15 residues. Germline values: CDR1 SGHRS, CDR2 YFSETQ. The CDR3 spells CASSLGQGDSYGYTF. The CDR3 DNA reads as TGCGCCAGCAGCTTGGGACAGGGGGATAGCTATGGCTACACCTTC.